One sample yielded the 26 T cell receptor beta chains listed below, sequenced in a study of shared clonotypes between healthy human individuals. Assay used: immunoSEQ multiplex PCR; TCRdb lists only in-frame clones, some missing. The repertoire includes hundreds of thousands of clones, about 91% of them detected once, and about 24% sits in the top ten. CD45RO-negative, CCR7-selected cells formed the naive CD8 fraction, which excluded terminally differentiated effector memory CD45RA+ cells. Sequenced input: naive CD8+ T cells sorted from blood. The receptors shown here come from a man aged 30 to 45 in good health.

About this clone: The same CDR3 arises from other DNA sequences in this sample as well. This chain joins TRBV29-1 and TRBJ2-7, with D maybe TRBD1 (5 bases). CDR1 and CDR2 (germline): SQVTM, ANQGSEA. V lost 5 bases, J lost 0 bases, and 8 bases lay in between. CDR3 length: 12 residues. CDR3: CSVRQSSYEQYF. Here the CDR3 DNA reads TGCAGCGTTAGACAGAGCTCCTACGAGCAGTACTTC.

The chain joins TRBV27 to TRBJ2-1; a weak D match, TRBD2 (6 bases). CDR1 MNHEY and CDR2 SMNVEV come from the germline V gene (reference sequence). V lost 2 bases, J lost 6 bases, and 17 bases lay in between. This CDR3 is 16 amino acids long. This CDR3 reads CASSLVKWRDRNEQFF. The CDR3 DNA reads as TGTGCCAGCAGTTTAGTGAAGTGGAGGGATCGCAATGAGCAGTTCTTC.

A single count supports this clone. This chain connects TRBV27 to TRBJ2-1; tentative D call: TRBD1 (5 bases). Germline CDR1 and CDR2: MNHEY and SMNVEV (reference sequence). There are 15 residues in the CDR3. V lost 2 bases, J lost 4 bases, and 12 bases lay in between. The CDR3 spells CASSLLPAGYNEQFF. The CDR3 DNA sequence: TGTGCCAGCAGTTTACTACCGGCAGGGTACAATGAGCAGTTCTTC.

V is TRBV5-1 and J is TRBJ1-1; D is unclear. The germline V gene encodes CDR1 SGHRS and CDR2 YFSETQ. This CDR3 has 13 amino acids. V gave up 4 bases and J gave up 3 bases, with 10 bases separating them. CDR3 coding DNA: TGCGCCAGCAGCCTGGAATCGGACACTGAAGCTTTCTTT. It translates to CASSLESDTEAFF.

The chain has TRBV10-1 and TRBJ2-1, with no clear D. CDR1 is WNHNN, CDR2 SYGVQD, per germline (reference sequence). Between the trimmed V and J ends, which lost 0 bases and 7 bases, there was a span of 10 bases. This CDR3 is 14 amino acids long. Here the CDR3 reads CASSESNWPNEQFF. As DNA, the CDR3 is TGCGCCAGCAGTGAGTCGAATTGGCCGAATGAGCAGTTCTTC.

For this clone: Other DNA sequences in this sample translate to the same CDR3. This chain links TRBV27 with TRBJ1-5; perhaps TRBD1 as D (5 bases). V lost 3 bases, J lost 4 bases, and 7 bases lay in between. Germline lookup yields CDR1 MNHEY and CDR2 SMNVEV (reference sequence). This CDR3 has 13 residues. CDR3 sequence: CASSFGGNQPQHF. The DNA for the CDR3 is TGTGCCAGCAGTTTTGGGGGGAATCAGCCCCAGCATTTT.

The V gene is TRBV5-4, the J gene TRBJ2-7, with 9 bases matching TRBD1. The V and J ends lost 0 bases and 5 bases, in that order; junction bases with no gene match: 6. This CDR3 has 15 amino acids. The germline gives CDR1 SGHNT, CDR2 YYREEE (reference sequence). CDR3 DNA sequence: TGTGCCAGCAGCTTGGCCGGGACAGGGTCCCACGAGCAGTACTTC. Translated, it gives CASSLAGTGSHEQYF. Full variable domain (missing parts from reference TRBV5-4 and TRBJ2-7): ETGVTQSPTHLIKTRGQQVTLRCSSQSGHNTVSWYQQALGQGPQFIFQYYREEENGRGNFPPRFSGLQFPNYSSELNVNALELDDSALYLCASSLAGTGSHEQYFGPGTRLTVT.

The chain uses TRBV7-9 and TRBJ2-5; no clear D. Per the germline V gene, CDR1 is SEHNR and CDR2 is FQNEAQ (reference sequence). The ends were cut back, 5 bases at V and 2 bases at J, with 12 bases in the middle. CDR3 length: 14 residues. CDR3 in amino acids: CASSPKGRQETQYF. Written as DNA, the CDR3 is TGTGCCAGCAGCCCCAAAGGACGGCAAGAGACCCAGTACTTC.

This clone appeared a single time. V is TRBV23-1 and J is TRBJ2-7, with 13 bases that match TRBD2. TRBV23-1 belongs to the ORF category, with a function that is uncertain. With 9 bases clipped from V and 3 bases from J, the junction kept 14 bases outside the gene matches. The CDR3 is 17 amino acids. CDR3 nucleotides: TGCGCCAGATCTGACGGGACCGGGACTAGCGGGGACTACGAGCAGTACTTC. Its protein product is CARSDGTGTSGDYEQYF.

The chain joins TRBV9 to TRBJ2-7; 7 nucleotides line up with TRBD2. CDR3 length equals 15 residues. The germline V gene has CDR1 SGDLS and CDR2 YYNGEE. Losses at the gene ends were 0 bases for V and 0 bases for J; bases not matched to a gene: 3. As DNA, the CDR3 is TGTGCCAGCAGCGTAGAAGCGGGAAGCTCCTACGAGCAGTACTTC. Residues: CASSVEAGSSYEQYF. The variable domain in full, with the rest retrieved from reference TRBV9 and TRBJ2-7, is DSGVTQTPKHLITATGQRVTLRCSPRSGDLSVYWYQQSLDQGLQFLIQYYNGEERAKGNILERFSAQQFPDLHSELNLSSLELGDSALYFCASSVEAGSSYEQYFGPGTRLTVT.

CDR3 nucleotides: TGTGCCAGCAGTTTAAAGGTTAGCGGGAGCAGCTCCTACAATGAGCAGTTCTTC. Residues: CASSLKVSGSSSYNEQFF. The chain recombines TRBV27 with TRBJ2-1, with TRBD2 matching 9 bases. CDR1 and CDR2 (germline): MNHEY, SMNVEV (reference sequence). J lost 0 bases, V lost 2 bases, and 8 bases had no gene match. CDR3 length: 18 residues.

This sequence joins TRBV29-1 and TRBJ2-1; 8 bases are a match to TRBD1. This CDR3 comprises 18 residues. The germline CDR1 and CDR2 sequences are SQVTM and ANQGSEA. V shed 3 bases and J 1 base; nucleotides not matched to a gene: 14. CDR3 residues: CSVEGHGKDRGSYNEQFF. In DNA, the CDR3 is TGCAGCGTTGAGGGGCACGGGAAAGACAGGGGATCCTACAATGAGCAGTTCTTC.

This clone was detected a few times. The rearrangement uses TRBV5-6 and TRBJ2-1; D not certain. Per germline, CDR1 SGHDT and CDR2 YYEEEE. Trimming took 1 base from V and 5 from J, leaving 10 bases between them. The CDR3 is 14 amino acids. This chain's CDR3 is CASSLSSTHNEQFF. Written as DNA, the CDR3 is TGTGCCAGCAGCTTGAGTTCGACTCACAATGAGCAGTTCTTC.

The chain couples TRBV5-1 to TRBJ2-1, with 12 bases matching TRBD2. Germline-derived CDR1 and CDR2 are SGHRS and YFSETQ. The CDR3 totals 15 residues. V lost 5 bases to trimming and J lost 6 bases; unmatched junction nucleotides: 6. For the CDR3, the DNA is TGCGCCAGCAGTACCGGACTAGCGGGGCTCAATGAGCAGTTCTTC. It translates to CASSTGLAGLNEQFF.

CDR3 residues: CSALWVFGYTF. DNA for the CDR3: TGCAGTGCTCTCTGGGTTTTCGGCTACACCTTC. V usage is TRBV20-1 and J usage is TRBJ1-2; D is ambiguous. This CDR3 has 11 amino acids. V was trimmed by 5 bases and J by 8 bases, leaving 12 bases between them. Germline values: CDR1 DFQATT, CDR2 SNEGSKA (reference sequence).

The genes are TRBV11-2 and TRBJ2-3; D tentatively reads TRBD1 or TRBD2 (5 bases each). The CDR3 has 16 residues. V was clipped by 3 bases and J by 3 bases, with 16 bases between them. The germline V gene encodes CDR1 SGHAT and CDR2 FQNNGV. The CDR3 DNA sequence: TGTGCCAGCAGCTTTAGGGGTCGCGGGTTTACAGATACGCAGTATTTT. As protein: CASSFRGRGFTDTQYF.

This clone was seen only once. The chain combines TRBV27 with TRBJ2-7; the match to TRBD1 covers 10 bases. V lost 5 bases and J lost 4; bases outside the gene matches: 2. Germline V gene lookup returns CDR1 MNHEY and CDR2 SMNVEV (reference sequence). The CDR3 runs to 13 residues. The CDR3 protein is CASSVGQGYEQYF. CDR3 nucleotides: TGTGCCAGCAGTGTGGGACAGGGGTACGAGCAGTACTTC.

The genes are TRBV10-3 and TRBJ1-2; no firm D call. Per the germline V gene, CDR1 is ENHRY and CDR2 is SYGVKD. V shed 0 bases and J shed 2 bases, with 7 bases lying between them. The length of the CDR3 is 14 residues. CDR3 nucleotide sequence: TGTGCCATCAGTGAGTCGGATCAGAACTATGGCTACACCTTC. As protein: CAISESDQNYGYTF.

This chain uses TRBV7-9 with TRBJ1-1; the D is unclear. Germline-derived CDR1 and CDR2 are SEHNR and FQNEAQ (reference sequence). Trimming left V 1 base short and J 1 base short, with 10 bases between. The CDR3 spans 15 residues. CDR3 nucleotides: TGTGCCAGCAGCTTAGAGTCAGGCAGGAACACTGAAGCTTTCTTT. This sequence encodes CASSLESGRNTEAFF.

The chain employs TRBV11-2 and TRBJ2-2; 8 bases line up with TRBD2. CDR1 SGHAT and CDR2 FQNNGV come from the germline V gene. The V gene end was trimmed by 0 bases and the J gene end by 4 bases; junction bases not matched to a gene: 7. This CDR3 contains 17 residues. CDR3 DNA sequence: TGTGCCAGCAGCTTAGACCGCCGGGAGGGCGGCACCGGGGAGCTGTTTTTT. Translation gives CASSLDRREGGTGELFF.

This clone has just one count. CDR3 in DNA: TGTGCCAGCAGTTTCAGGGGGTACACCGGGGAGCTGTTTTTT. Its translation: CASSFRGYTGELFF. V gene TRBV25-1 combines with J gene TRBJ2-2; 7 bases fit TRBD1. The CDR3 covers 14 residues. In germline, CDR1 is MGHDK, CDR2 SYGVNS. Trimming took 5 bases from V and 3 from J; bases not matched to a gene: 3.

The V call is TRBV13, the J call TRBJ2-2, with 8 bases lining up with TRBD2. There are 13 residues in the CDR3. Germline V gene lookup returns CDR1 PRHDT and CDR2 FYEKMQ (reference sequence). The ends lost 6 bases at V and 8 bases at J; junction bases unmatched: 5. Written as DNA, the CDR3 is TGTGCCAGCAGAACTAGCGGACGGGGGGAGCTGTTTTTT. Translation gives CASRTSGRGELFF.

The genes are TRBV27 and TRBJ2-3; 11 bases are a match to TRBD2. V gave up 0 bases and J gave up 7 bases; unmatched junction bases: 6. The CDR3 has 16 residues. CDR1 and CDR2 (germline): MNHEY, SMNVEV (reference sequence). This CDR3 reads CASSLSVSGRANTQYF. CDR3 DNA sequence: TGTGCCAGCAGTTTATCGGTTAGCGGGAGGGCCAATACGCAGTATTTT.

The chain couples TRBV7-2 to TRBJ2-1, with TRBD2 matching 11 bases. The CDR3 has 17 residues. The J segment lost 4 bases and the V segment lost 4 bases, leaving 9 bases of the junction unmatched. Germline values: CDR1 SGHTA, CDR2 FQGNSA. Here the CDR3 reads CASSSGLAEGIYNEQFF. CDR3 bases: TGTGCCAGCAGCTCGGGACTAGCGGAGGGGATTTACAATGAGCAGTTCTTC.

The chain links TRBV30 to TRBJ2-1; 12 bases fit TRBD1. The length of the CDR3 is 14 residues. V trimming: 4 bases; J trimming: 8 bases; junction bases outside the gene matches: 6. The germline V gene encodes CDR1 GTSNPN and CDR2 SVGIG (reference sequence). The CDR3 spells CAWTGTGGLDEQFF. CDR3 bases: TGTGCCTGGACCGGGACAGGGGGCTTGGATGAGCAGTTCTTC.

V gene TRBV9 combines with J gene TRBJ2-7, with 12 bases identical to TRBD2. This CDR3 is 17 amino acids long. With 0 bases clipped from V and 3 bases from J, the junction kept 7 bases outside the gene matches. Germline V lookup: CDR1 SGDLS, CDR2 YYNGEE. In DNA, the CDR3 is TGTGCCAGCAGCGTAGGGTCTAGCGGGAGGGCGGACTACGAGCAGTACTTC. It is translated as CASSVGSSGRADYEQYF.